This entry lists 18 T cell receptor beta chains sequenced from one sample in a study of prognosis after radiotherapy for stage I lung cancer. TCR beta CDR3 amplification from genomic DNA was performed by two-round multiplex PCR. It was primers specific to each TRBV and TRBJ gene that first-round PCR used. MiXCR, run by TCRdb on the multiplex PCR reads, gives a single entry per CDR3 protein. The table lists tens of thousands of distinct CDR3 sequences, roughly 40% of them singletons, with under 35% in the top ten. This material consisted of PBMCs, taken before or after stereotactic body radiation therapy (not recorded which). Source of these receptors: a donor over 45 with non-small cell lung cancer.

This clonotype appeared many times. The chain has TRBV3-1 and TRBJ2-7; 8 positions match TRBD1. Germline V gives CDR1 LGHDT, CDR2 YNNKEL (reference sequence). The CDR3 is 14 amino acids. The J segment lost 7 bases and the V segment lost 5 bases, leaving 10 bases of the junction unmatched. CDR3 residues: CASSVQGVAGEQYF. In nucleotides, the CDR3 is TGTGCCAGCAGCGTACAGGGGGTTGCTGGAGAGCAGTACTTC.

This clonotype was seen ten or more times. The V and J genes are TRBV15 and TRBJ2-3; TRBD1 matches at 7 bases. The ends lost 0 bases at V and 5 bases at J; junction bases unmatched: 8. This CDR3 spans 16 amino acids. CDR1 is LNHNV, CDR2 YYDKDF, per germline (reference sequence). The CDR3: CATSRDFLQGEDTQYF. Written as DNA, the CDR3 is TGTGCCACCAGCAGAGATTTTTTGCAGGGGGAAGATACGCAGTATTTT.

This clonotype was detected many times. The CDR3 DNA reads TGTGCCAGCAGGCAGTGGGACAGGGATGCAGATACGCAGTATTTT. The encoded protein is CASRQWDRDADTQYF. The V call is TRBV2, the J call TRBJ2-3; 9 positions match TRBD1. Per germline, CDR1 SNHLY and CDR2 FYNNEI. The trim removed 6 bases at V and 4 bases at J, leaving 8 bases unmatched. CDR3 length: 15 residues.

This clonotype was picked up many times. This chain joins TRBV6-1 and TRBJ2-5; 9 bases are shared with TRBD1. With 5 bases clipped from V and 5 bases from J, the junction kept 12 bases outside the gene matches. Per germline, CDR1 MNHNS and CDR2 SASEGT. The CDR3 has 16 residues. Here the CDR3 reads CASSTHNDRGGETQYF. CDR3 DNA: TGTGCCAGCAGTACTCACAATGACAGGGGGGGGGAGACCCAGTACTTC.

By share, this clonotype ranks as medium-sized. The chain has TRBV6-1 and TRBJ2-7; 8 bases are a match to TRBD2. Germline-derived CDR1 and CDR2 are MNHNS and SASEGT. The CDR3 is 14 amino acids. The J segment lost 3 bases and the V segment lost 4 bases, leaving 5 bases of the junction unmatched. CDR3 coding DNA: TGTGCCAGCAGTGTCGGGGGGGGCAGCTACGAGCAGTACTTC. It specifies CASSVGGGSYEQYF.

This clonotype was seen ten or more times. V is TRBV2 and J is TRBJ1-1; D remains ambiguous. V was cut by 5 bases and J by 0 bases, with 1 base left in between. The CDR3 loop spans 11 amino acids. Germline CDR1 and CDR2: SNHLY and FYNNEI. The CDR3 DNA reads as TGTGCCAGCAGTATGAACACTGAAGCTTTCTTT. It specifies CASSMNTEAFF.

Concerning this clonotype itself: This likely traces to a read error, being one base from a far larger clone. The chain joins TRBV6-8 to TRBJ2-5, with TRBD2 matching 10 bases. Germline lookup yields CDR1 MNHGY and CDR2 SAAAGT. The CDR3 contains 14 residues. The V gene end was trimmed by 9 bases and the J gene end by 3 bases; junction bases not matched to a gene: 7. This CDR3 reads CARLNLAGEETQYF. The CDR3 coding sequence is TGTGCCAGGCTAAACCTAGCGGGGGAAGAGACCCAGTACTTC.

The chain employs TRBV20-1 and TRBJ1-2; D may be TRBD1 (6 bases). Germline V gene lookup returns CDR1 DFQATT and CDR2 SNEGSKA (reference sequence). V lost 0 bases, J lost 8 bases, and 13 bases lay in between. CDR3 length: 13 residues. This chain's CDR3 is CSAREGGAPGYTF. The CDR3 DNA follows: TGCAGTGCTAGAGAAGGGGGGGCGCCGGGCTACACCTTC.

This clonotype was observed many times. This chain uses TRBV7-9 with TRBJ1-6; D ambiguous. The CDR3 has 12 amino acids. V lost 1 base and J lost 5, with 0 bases in between. In germline, CDR1 is SEHNR, CDR2 FQNEAQ (reference sequence). The CDR3 DNA reads as TGTGCCAGCAGCTTAGATAATTCACCCCTCCACTTT. Its protein is CASSLDNSPLHF.

This clonotype was detected ten times or more. The chain carries TRBV9 and TRBJ1-4; D uncertain. Germline assignment: CDR1 SGDLS and CDR2 YYNGEE. CDR3 length: 15 residues. V lost 6 bases and J 7 bases, leaving 19 bases between the germline ends. CDR3 region: CASTFDGSSGEKLFF. Here the CDR3 DNA reads TGTGCCAGCACCTTTGACGGGTCCTCGGGTGAAAAACTGTTTTTT.

This clonotype came up many times. The chain employs TRBV20-1 and TRBJ2-7; D is possibly TRBD2 (6 bases). Trimming removed 5 bases at V and 0 bases at J, with 8 bases between. Germline CDR1 DFQATT, CDR2 SNEGSKA (reference sequence). The CDR3 consists of 12 residues. CDR3 sequence: CSAWDSSYEQYF. In nucleotides, the CDR3 is TGCAGTGCTTGGGACTCCTCCTACGAGCAGTACTTC.

In its sample, this clonotype was seen once. The chain joins TRBV18 to TRBJ2-2; D is perhaps TRBD1 or TRBD2 (5 bases each). CDR1 and CDR2 from the germline V gene are KGHSH and LQKENI. This CDR3 comprises 17 residues. V dropped 4 bases and J dropped 6 bases, with 21 bases sitting between them. CDR3 nucleotides: TGTGCCAGCTCACTTAGGACACATGGAGGAAGCGCCGGGGAGCTGTTTTTT. It yields the protein CASSLRTHGGSAGELFF.

This clonotype has at least ten counts. The chain recombines TRBV7-2 with TRBJ2-1, with 11 bases aligning to TRBD2. Germline V lookup: CDR1 SGHTA, CDR2 FQGNSA. The ends lost 1 base at V and 6 bases at J; junction bases unmatched: 2. The CDR3 sequence is 15 residues long. The chain's CDR3 is CASSLVAGGPNEQFF. Here the CDR3 DNA reads TGTGCCAGCAGCTTAGTAGCGGGAGGGCCCAATGAGCAGTTCTTC.

This clonotype was counted a few times. V and J are TRBV10-3 and TRBJ2-5, with D perhaps matching TRBD1 or TRBD2 (5 bases each). From germline, CDR1 is ENHRY and CDR2 SYGVKD. The V end lost 3 bases, the J end lost 0 bases, and 14 bases lay between the germline ends. This CDR3 region has 16 residues. The CDR3: CAISDQVLGDQETQYF. The CDR3 DNA sequence: TGTGCCATCAGTGATCAGGTCTTGGGGGACCAAGAGACCCAGTACTTC.

The chain recombines TRBV20-1 with TRBJ2-7, with 9 bases aligning to TRBD2. Germline V CDR1 and CDR2: DFQATT, SNEGSKA (reference sequence). This CDR3 is built from 16 residues. V dropped 6 bases and J dropped 4; count of bases not matched to a gene: 16. DNA of the CDR3: TGCAGTGCCTCGAAAGGGGGTAGCGGGGGAGAGTACGAGCAGTACTTC. It codes for CSASKGGSGGEYEQYF.

In regard to this clonotype: A far larger clone is only one base removed, so a read error is likely. The genes are TRBV6-4 and TRBJ1-5; 8 positions match TRBD1. The junction had 18 bases not matched to a gene; V was cut back by 3 bases and J by 8 bases. CDR3 length equals 18 residues. Germline values: CDR1 MRHNA, CDR2 SNTAGT. This CDR3 is CASSELQGTGQGGKPQHF. CDR3 DNA sequence: TGTGCCAGCAGTGAGCTTCAAGGGACCGGACAGGGAGGTAAGCCCCAGCATTTT.

Many counts were recorded for this clonotype. CDR3 region: CASSLGQPPGVSPLHF. Here the CDR3 DNA reads TGTGCCAGCAGTTTAGGACAGCCCCCTGGGGTTTCACCCCTCCACTTT. The J gene is TRBJ1-6, the V gene TRBV12-3 or TRBV12-4, with D tentatively TRBD1 (5 bases). Trimming stripped 1 base from V and 9 bases from J, with 16 bases between. The CDR3 consists of 16 residues.

A single count supports this clonotype. The rearrangement links TRBV12-3 or TRBV12-4 to TRBJ2-2; possibly TRBD2 for D (7 bases). V lost 5 bases and J lost 8, with 15 bases in between. This CDR3 spans 14 amino acids. CDR3: CASSMRGRGGELFF. The DNA for the CDR3 is TGTGCCAGCAGTATGCGGGGGCGCGGAGGGGAGCTGTTTTTT.